This record looks at one T cell receptor beta chain sequence and its context. Antigen specificity is unknown. The data stem from a study of T cells in Graves' hyperthyroidism and ophthalmopathy. In germline, CDR1 is SGDLS, CDR2 YYNGEE. The J segment lost 4 bases and the V segment lost 2 bases, leaving 6 bases of the junction unmatched. The CDR3 totals 15 residues. The study's findings and limits: Blood samples included most of the expanded thyroid clonotypes exceeding 0.001. The model made its ophthalmopathy prediction, and onset followed a median approximately 7 months later.

Stable disease denoted Graves' hyperthyroidism without ophthalmopathy progression within 18 months. Diagnosis of hyperthyroidism was new in patients aged 18 to 65, and its duration was under 2 months. From RNA transcripts, TCR beta CDR3 regions were amplified. First-round RT-PCR with HTBI primers amplified the TCR CDR3 region. TCRdb re-analysed the multiplex PCR reads in MiXCR, keeping a single row per CDR3 protein. The sample includes a few hundred thousand distinct CDR3 sequences, 46% of them seen just once. This rearrangement joins TRBV9 to TRBJ2-7; 10 positions match TRBD2. The sample comprised peripheral blood or thyroid tissue (not recorded which). The sequence came from a young woman with Graves' hyperthyroidism. CDR3 nucleotides: TGTGCCAGCAGCGTTGAAGCGGGAGGGCCTTACGAGCAGTACTTC. Its protein is CASSVEAGGPYEQYF.